This record covers a single TCR beta chain. The source of the sample is a study of identical twins. The CDR3 consists of 14 residues. Germline V gene sequence: CDR1 MNHNS, CDR2 SASEGT. V was clipped by 8 bases and J by 0 bases, with 14 bases between them. Template switching added a universal primer site, and cDNA bore unique molecular identifiers. TCRdb reprocessed the 5' RACE reads via MiXCR and lists one record per CDR3 protein. Of roughly 630,000 distinct CDR3 sequences listed, about 7% were seen once; the top ten hold around 1.6%. These same records also appear under a second study, on yellow fever vaccine responses in identical twins. As that study records: Reportedly, twins' vaccine T cell responses looked partly convergent and partly personalized.

This TCR was sampled from a woman aged 18-30 years in good health. The chain carries TRBV6-1 and TRBJ2-7; D is undetermined. Input material: PBMCs. CDR3 sequence: CASRRTSSSYEQYF. The CDR3 bases are TGTGCCAGCCGACGGACCAGCAGCTCCTACGAGCAGTACTTC.